This T cell receptor (beta chain) was sequenced during a study of T-cell reconstitution after alpha-beta-depleted transplantation in children. Unique molecular identifiers were incorporated during preparation of the TCRbeta library. TCRdb called the PCR reads again in MiXCR, with one record for every CDR3 protein. The sample shows about 610,000 distinct CDR3 sequences, over 25% of them seen only once. The table lists this clonotype with a few counts. The antigen is not known. Overall study results and limits: Most T-cell counts and diversity one year after the transplant came from T cells that were newly produced. Surviving recipient T cells and thymic progenitors accounted for the high day-60 TCRbeta diversity observed in some patients. Reportedly, roughly two months post-transplant, alpha-beta T cells arose from several hundred expanded graft clones.

Trimming cost V 4 bases and J 0 bases, with 20 bases left between them. Germline assignment: CDR1 SGHRS and CDR2 YFSETQ. The CDR3 length is 17 residues. This sequence was found in a boy in the first two years of life with Wiskott-Aldrich syndrome, due to receive a stem cell transplant. The rearrangement joins TRBV5-1 to TRBJ2-7; D is unclear. Sequencing was performed on PBMCs, taken before TCRalphabeta/CD19-depleted stem cell transplant. In DNA form, the CDR3 reads TGCGCCAGCAGCCTCCGGGCCGTCCAAGCAAGCTCCTACGAGCAGTACTTC. Its protein is CASSLRAVQASSYEQYF.